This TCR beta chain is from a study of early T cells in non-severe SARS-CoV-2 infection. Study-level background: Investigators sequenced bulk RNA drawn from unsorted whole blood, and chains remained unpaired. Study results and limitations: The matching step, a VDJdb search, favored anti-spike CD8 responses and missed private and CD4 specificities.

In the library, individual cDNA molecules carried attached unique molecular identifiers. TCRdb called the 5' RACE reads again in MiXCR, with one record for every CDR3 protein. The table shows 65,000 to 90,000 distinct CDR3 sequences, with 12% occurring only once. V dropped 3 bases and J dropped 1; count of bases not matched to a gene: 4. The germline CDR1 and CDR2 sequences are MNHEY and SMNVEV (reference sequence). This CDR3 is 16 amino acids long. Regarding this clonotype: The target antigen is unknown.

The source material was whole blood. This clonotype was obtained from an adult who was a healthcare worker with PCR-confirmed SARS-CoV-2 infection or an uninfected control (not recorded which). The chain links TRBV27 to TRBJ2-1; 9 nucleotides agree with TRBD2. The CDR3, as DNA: TGTGCCAGCAGTTTCCACAGCGGGAGGTCCTACAATGAGCAGTTCTTC. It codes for CASSFHSGRSYNEQFF.